This T cell receptor (beta chain) stems from a study of blood T cell dynamics during melanoma immunotherapy. Overall study results and limits: Whether repertoire-driving clones were melanoma-specific could not be determined.

Described time point: week 3, after first cycle of checkpoint inhibitor. Libraries were prepared by immunoSEQ multiplex PCR; TCRdb keeps only in-frame clonotypes and omits some of them. The repertoire holds 10,000 to 15,000 clones, with around 87% as singletons. This CDR3 is built from 16 residues. In germline, CDR1 is LNHDA, CDR2 SQIVND (reference sequence). J lost 3 bases, V lost 6 bases, and 6 bases had no gene match. This clone was seen a handful of times. The antigen remains unidentified. Sequenced material: blood, taken from a patient treated with checkpoint blockade. This receptor was identified in a human donor with melanoma. The chain links TRBV19 to TRBJ1-6, with 9 positions matching TRBD1. CDR3 DNA: TGTGCCAGTAGCGGGACAGGGACTCTCTATAATTCACCCCTCCACTTT. This gives the protein CASSGTGTLYNSPLHF.